This T cell receptor (beta chain) was profiled in a study of blood T cell repertoires in COVID-19. Only in-frame clones appear in the TCRdb table, and some are missing; sequencing was by immunoSEQ multiplex PCR. This table has a few hundred thousand clones, about 88% appearing once. From germline, CDR1 is SGHTA and CDR2 FQGTGA. The V end was cut by 5 bases, the J end by 6 bases, with 9 bases between. The CDR3 runs to 12 residues. All recovered Cohort 3 donors got two negative PCRs, got clearance, or saw symptom resolution. The receptor's source is a woman in her late teens or twenties who had recovered from COVID-19. Material for sequencing was PBMCs or T cells enriched from blood (not recorded which). The rearrangement uses TRBV7-3 and TRBJ2-3, with D maybe TRBD2 (6 bases). The CDR3 DNA reads as TGTGCCAGCAGCCCGGGGGAGGATACGCAGTATTTT. Translation: CASSPGEDTQYF.